This T cell receptor (beta chain) was sequenced in a study of cytomegalovirus exposure and HLA in healthy donors. Study outcomes and limitations: An assumption of roughly uniform sequencing depth across donors underlay the presence/absence analyses. Indistinguishability led to the exclusion of some V segments, TRBV6-2 and TRBV6-3 included. Investigators reported 164 TCR beta chains as tied to cytomegalovirus.

It was with 60 Vbeta and 13 Jbeta primers that the PCR ran. Assay used: immunoSEQ multiplex PCR; TCRdb lists only in-frame clones, some missing. Here the sample spans approximately 110,000 clones, 81% being singletons. Concerning this clone: Its antigen is not known.

Germline V gene sequence: CDR1 SEHNR, CDR2 FQNEAQ (reference sequence). V gave up 2 bases and J gave up 4 bases; unmatched junction bases: 9. The CDR3 runs 17 residues. What was sequenced was PBMCs. This chain joins TRBV7-9 and TRBJ1-1; 11 bases are shared with TRBD1. The sequence came from a woman in her 30s in good health and CMV-seronegative. The CDR3 DNA reads as TGTGCCAGCAGCTTAACAGTTCTTGGACAGGGGGCCACTGAAGCTTTCTTT. Protein: CASSLTVLGQGATEAFF.